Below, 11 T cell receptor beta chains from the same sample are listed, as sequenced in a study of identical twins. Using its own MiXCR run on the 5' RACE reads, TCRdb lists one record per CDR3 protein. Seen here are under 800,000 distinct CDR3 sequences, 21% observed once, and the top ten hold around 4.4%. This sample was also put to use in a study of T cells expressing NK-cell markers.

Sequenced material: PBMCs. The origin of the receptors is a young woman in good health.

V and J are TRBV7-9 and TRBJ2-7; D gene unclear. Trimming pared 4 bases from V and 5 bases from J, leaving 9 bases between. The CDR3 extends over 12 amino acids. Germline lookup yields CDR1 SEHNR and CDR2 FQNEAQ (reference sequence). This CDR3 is CASSSRVDEQYF. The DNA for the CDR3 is TGTGCCAGCAGCTCTAGGGTCGACGAGCAGTACTTC.

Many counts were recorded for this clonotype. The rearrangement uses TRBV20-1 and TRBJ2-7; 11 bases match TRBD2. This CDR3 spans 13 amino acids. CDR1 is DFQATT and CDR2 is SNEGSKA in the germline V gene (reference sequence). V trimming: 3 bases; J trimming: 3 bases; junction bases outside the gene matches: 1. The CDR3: CSARTSGVYEQYF. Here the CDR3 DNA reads TGCAGTGCTAGGACTAGCGGGGTCTACGAGCAGTACTTC.

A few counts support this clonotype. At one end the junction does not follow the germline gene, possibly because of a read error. The CDR3 DNA sequence: TGTGCCAGCACTTTTGGGAACAGTGAAGCTTTCTTT. Protein product: CASTFGNSEAFF. The chain employs TRBV12-3 or TRBV12-4 and TRBJ1-1; D unclear. This CDR3 is 12 amino acids long.

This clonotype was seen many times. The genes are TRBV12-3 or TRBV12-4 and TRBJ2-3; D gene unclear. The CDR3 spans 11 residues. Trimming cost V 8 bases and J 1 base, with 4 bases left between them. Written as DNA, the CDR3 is TGTGCCAGCTTAGGCACAGATACGCAGTATTTT. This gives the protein CASLGTDTQYF.

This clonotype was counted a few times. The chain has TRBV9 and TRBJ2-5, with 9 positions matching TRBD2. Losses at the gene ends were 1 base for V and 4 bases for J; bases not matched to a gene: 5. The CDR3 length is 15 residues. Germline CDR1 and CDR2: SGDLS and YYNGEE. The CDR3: CASSVWAGGSETQYF. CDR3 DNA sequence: TGTGCCAGCAGCGTATGGGCGGGGGGGTCAGAGACCCAGTACTTC.

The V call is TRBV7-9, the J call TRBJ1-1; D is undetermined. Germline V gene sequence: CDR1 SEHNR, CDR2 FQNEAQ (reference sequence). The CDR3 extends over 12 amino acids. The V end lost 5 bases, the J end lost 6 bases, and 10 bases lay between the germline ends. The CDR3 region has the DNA TGTGCCAGCAGCCCTGAGGTAGCTGAAGCTTTCTTT. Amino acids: CASSPEVAEAFF.

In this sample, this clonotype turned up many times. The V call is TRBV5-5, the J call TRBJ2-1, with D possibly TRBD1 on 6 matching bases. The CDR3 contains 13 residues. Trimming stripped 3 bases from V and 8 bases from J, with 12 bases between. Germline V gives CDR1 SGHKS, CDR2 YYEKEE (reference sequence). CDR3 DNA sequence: TGTGCCAGCAGCTCTCAGGGGAGACATGAGCAGTTCTTC. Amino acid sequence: CASSSQGRHEQFF.

The CDR3 protein is CASSPKTGGDGYTF. The CDR3 bases are TGTGCCAGCTCACCAAAGACAGGGGGCGATGGCTACACCTTC. The V gene is TRBV18, the J gene TRBJ1-2; 10 bases are shared with TRBD1. Germline V gives CDR1 KGHSH, CDR2 LQKENI. J was trimmed by 6 bases and V by 2 bases; bases with no gene match: 3. This CDR3 comprises 14 residues.

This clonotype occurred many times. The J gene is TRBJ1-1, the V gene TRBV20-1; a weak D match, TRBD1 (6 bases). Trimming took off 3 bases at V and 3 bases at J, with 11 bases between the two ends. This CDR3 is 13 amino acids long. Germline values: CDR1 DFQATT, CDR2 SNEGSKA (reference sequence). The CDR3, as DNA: TGCAGTGCTAGTAGGGGGTGGGACACTGAAGCTTTCTTT. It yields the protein CSASRGWDTEAFF.

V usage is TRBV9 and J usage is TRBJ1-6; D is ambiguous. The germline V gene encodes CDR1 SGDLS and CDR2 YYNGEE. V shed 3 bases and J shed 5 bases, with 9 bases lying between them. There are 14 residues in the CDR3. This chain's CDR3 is CASSAPGDNSPLHF. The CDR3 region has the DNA TGTGCCAGCAGCGCCCCCGGGGATAATTCACCCCTCCACTTT.

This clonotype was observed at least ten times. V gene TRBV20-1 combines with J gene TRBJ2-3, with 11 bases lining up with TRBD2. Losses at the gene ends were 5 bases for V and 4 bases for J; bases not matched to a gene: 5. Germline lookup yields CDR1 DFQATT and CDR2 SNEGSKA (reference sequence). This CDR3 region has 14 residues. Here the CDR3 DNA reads TGCAGTGCTCAACTAGCGGGGGTACCAGATACGCAGTATTTT. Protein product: CSAQLAGVPDTQYF.